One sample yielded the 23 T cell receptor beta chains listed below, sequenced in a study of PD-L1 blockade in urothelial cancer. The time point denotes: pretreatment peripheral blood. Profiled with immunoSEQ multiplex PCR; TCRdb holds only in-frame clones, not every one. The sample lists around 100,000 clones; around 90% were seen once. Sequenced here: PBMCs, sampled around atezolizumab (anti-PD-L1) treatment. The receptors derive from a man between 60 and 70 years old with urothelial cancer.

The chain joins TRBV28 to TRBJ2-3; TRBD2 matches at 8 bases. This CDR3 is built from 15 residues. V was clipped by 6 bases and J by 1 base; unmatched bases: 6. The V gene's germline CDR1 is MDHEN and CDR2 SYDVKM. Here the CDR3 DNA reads TGTGCCAGCAGGAAGCCGGGAGGGGGCACAGATACGCAGTATTTT. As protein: CASRKPGGGTDTQYF.

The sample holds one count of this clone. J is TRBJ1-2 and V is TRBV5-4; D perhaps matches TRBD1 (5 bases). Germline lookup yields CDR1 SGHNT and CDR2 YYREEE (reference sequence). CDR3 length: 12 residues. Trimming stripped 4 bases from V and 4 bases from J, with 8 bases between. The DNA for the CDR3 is TGTGCCAGCAGCACAGACAGCTATGGCTACACCTTC. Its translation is CASSTDSYGYTF.

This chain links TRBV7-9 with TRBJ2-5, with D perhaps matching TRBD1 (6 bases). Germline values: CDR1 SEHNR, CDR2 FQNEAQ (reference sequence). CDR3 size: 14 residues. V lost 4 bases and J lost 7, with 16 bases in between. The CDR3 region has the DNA TGTGCCAGCAGCTACTCACAGGGAGAGGGGACCCAGTACTTC. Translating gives CASSYSQGEGTQYF.

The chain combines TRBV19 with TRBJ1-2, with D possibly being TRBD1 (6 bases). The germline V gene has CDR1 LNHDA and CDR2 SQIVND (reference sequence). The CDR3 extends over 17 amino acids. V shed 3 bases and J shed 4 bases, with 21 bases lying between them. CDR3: CASSIRFIQGQAYGYTF. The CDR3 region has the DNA TGTGCCAGTAGTATCCGTTTTATACAGGGCCAAGCCTATGGCTACACCTTC.

The CDR3 DNA reads as TGTGCCAGCAGCTTACCCAGCGGGGGGTCGGACACCGGGGAGCTGTTTTTT. Translating gives CASSLPSGGSDTGELFF. The chain links TRBV7-6 to TRBJ2-2; 9 bases fit TRBD2. The CDR3 is made up of 17 amino acids. The V segment lost 2 bases and the J segment 3 bases; nucleotides outside the gene matches: 7. Germline CDR1 SGHVS, CDR2 FNYEAQ.

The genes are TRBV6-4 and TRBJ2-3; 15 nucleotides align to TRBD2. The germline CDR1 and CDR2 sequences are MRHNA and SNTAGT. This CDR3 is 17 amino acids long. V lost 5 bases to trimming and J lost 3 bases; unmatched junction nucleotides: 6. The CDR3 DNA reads TGTGCCAGCAGTCCGCGGACTAGCGGGGGGGCAACAGATACGCAGTATTTT. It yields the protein CASSPRTSGGATDTQYF.

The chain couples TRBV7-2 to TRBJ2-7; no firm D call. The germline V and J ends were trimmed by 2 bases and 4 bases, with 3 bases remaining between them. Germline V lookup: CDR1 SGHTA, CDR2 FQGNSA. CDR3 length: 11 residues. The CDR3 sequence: CASSLLYEQYF. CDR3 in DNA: TGTGCCAGCAGCTTACTTTACGAGCAGTACTTC.

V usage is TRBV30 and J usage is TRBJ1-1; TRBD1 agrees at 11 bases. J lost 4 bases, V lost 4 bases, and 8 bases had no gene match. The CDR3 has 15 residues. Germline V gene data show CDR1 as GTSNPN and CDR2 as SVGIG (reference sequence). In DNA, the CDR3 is TGTGCCTGGACCTTTAGGGACAGGGGGGGCACTGAAGCTTTCTTT. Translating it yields CAWTFRDRGGTEAFF.

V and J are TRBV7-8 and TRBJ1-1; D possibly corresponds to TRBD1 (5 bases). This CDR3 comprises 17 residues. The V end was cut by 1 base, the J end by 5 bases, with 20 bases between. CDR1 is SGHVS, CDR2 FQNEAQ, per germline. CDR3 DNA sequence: TGTGCCAGCAGCTTAGTGGGCGGGACGACAACGTGGACTGAAGCTTTCTTT. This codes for CASSLVGGTTTWTEAFF.

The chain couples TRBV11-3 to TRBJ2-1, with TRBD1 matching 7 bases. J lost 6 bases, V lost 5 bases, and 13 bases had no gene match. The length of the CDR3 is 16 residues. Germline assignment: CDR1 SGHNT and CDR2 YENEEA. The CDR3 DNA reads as TGTGCCAGCAGCCGTGAAGGGGTGACAGGGACCAATGAGCAGTTCTTC. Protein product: CASSREGVTGTNEQFF.

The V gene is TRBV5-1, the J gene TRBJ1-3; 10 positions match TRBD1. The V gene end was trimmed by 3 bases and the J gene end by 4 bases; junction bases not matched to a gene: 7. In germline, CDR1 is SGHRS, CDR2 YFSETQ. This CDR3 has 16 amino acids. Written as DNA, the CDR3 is TGCGCCAGCAGCTGGGACAGGGGTTCGGGGGGAAACACCATATATTTT. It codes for CASSWDRGSGGNTIYF. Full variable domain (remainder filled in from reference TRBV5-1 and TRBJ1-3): KAGVTQTPRYLIKTRGQQVTLSCSPISGHRSVSWYQQTPGQGLQFLFEYFSETQRNKGNFPGRFSGRQFSNSRSEMNVSTLELGDSALYLCASSWDRGSGGNTIYFGEGSWLTVV.

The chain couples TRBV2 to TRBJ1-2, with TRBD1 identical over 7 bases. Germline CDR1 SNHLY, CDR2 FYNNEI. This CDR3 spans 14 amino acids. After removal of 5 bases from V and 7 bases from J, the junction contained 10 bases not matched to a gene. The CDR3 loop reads CASSRLQGLGGYTF. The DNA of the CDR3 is TGTGCCAGCAGTCGCCTACAGGGGCTCGGTGGCTACACCTTC.

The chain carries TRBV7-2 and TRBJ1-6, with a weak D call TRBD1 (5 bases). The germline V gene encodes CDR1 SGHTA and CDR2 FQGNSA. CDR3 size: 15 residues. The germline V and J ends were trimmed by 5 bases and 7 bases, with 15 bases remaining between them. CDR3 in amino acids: CASSPSGGGNSPLHF. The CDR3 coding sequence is TGTGCCAGCAGCCCATCTGGGGGGGGAAATTCACCCCTCCACTTT.

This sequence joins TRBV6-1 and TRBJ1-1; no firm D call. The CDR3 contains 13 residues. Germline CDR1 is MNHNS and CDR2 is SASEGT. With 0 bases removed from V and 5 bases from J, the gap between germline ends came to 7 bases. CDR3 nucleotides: TGTGCCAGCAGTGAAGCTGAGAAGACTGAAGCTTTCTTT. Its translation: CASSEAEKTEAFF.

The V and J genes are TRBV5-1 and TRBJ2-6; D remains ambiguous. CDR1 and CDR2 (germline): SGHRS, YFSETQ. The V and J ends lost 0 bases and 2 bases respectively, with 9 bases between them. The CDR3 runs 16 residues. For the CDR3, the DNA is TGCGCCAGCAGCTTGGGATTAGAGGCTGGGGCCAACGTCCTGACTTTC. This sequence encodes CASSLGLEAGANVLTF.

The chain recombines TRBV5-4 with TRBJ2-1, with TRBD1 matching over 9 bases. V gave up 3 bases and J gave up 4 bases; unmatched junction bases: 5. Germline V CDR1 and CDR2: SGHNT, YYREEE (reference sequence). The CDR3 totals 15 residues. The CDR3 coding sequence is TGTGCCAGCAGCTCACAGGGGGCGGGGTACAATGAGCAGTTCTTC. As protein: CASSSQGAGYNEQFF.

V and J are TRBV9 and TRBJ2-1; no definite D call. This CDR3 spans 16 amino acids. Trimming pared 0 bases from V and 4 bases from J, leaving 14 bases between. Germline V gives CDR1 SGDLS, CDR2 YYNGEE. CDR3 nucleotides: TGTGCCAGCAGCGTAGGAGCGCAATTACCATACAATGAGCAGTTCTTC. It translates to CASSVGAQLPYNEQFF.

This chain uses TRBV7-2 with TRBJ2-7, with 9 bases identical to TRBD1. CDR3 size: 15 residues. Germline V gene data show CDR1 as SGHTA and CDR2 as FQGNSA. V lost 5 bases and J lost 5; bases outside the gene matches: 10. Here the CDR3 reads CASSPGGTGSHEQYF. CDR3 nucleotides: TGTGCCAGCAGCCCTGGAGGGACAGGGAGTCACGAGCAGTACTTC.

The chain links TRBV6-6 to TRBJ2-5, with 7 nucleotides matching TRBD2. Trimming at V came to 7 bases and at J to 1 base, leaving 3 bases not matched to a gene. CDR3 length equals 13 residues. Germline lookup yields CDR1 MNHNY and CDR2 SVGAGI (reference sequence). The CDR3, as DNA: TGTGCCAGCACCGGGACTATCCAAGAGACCCAGTACTTC. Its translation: CASTGTIQETQYF.

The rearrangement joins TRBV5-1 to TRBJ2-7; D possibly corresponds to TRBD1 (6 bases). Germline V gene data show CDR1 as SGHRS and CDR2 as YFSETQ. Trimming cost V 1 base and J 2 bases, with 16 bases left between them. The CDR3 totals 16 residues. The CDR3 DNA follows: TGCGCCAGCAGCTTGACCACAGGGTTGAGGGCCTACGAGCAGTACTTC. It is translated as CASSLTTGLRAYEQYF.

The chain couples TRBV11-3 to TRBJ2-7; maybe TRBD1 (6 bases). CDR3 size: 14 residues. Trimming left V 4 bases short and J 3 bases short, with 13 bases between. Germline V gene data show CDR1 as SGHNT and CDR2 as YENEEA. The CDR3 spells CASSSMTGFYEQYF. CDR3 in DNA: TGTGCCAGCAGCTCTATGACAGGCTTCTACGAGCAGTACTTC.

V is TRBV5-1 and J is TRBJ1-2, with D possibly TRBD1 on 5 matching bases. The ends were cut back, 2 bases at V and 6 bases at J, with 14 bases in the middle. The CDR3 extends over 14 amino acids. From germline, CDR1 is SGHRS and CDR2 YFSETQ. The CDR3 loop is CASSLSQGQDGYTF. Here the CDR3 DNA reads TGCGCCAGCAGCTTAAGCCAGGGTCAGGATGGCTACACCTTC.

CDR3 residues: CASSQEWDSLAFF. CDR3 nucleotides: TGTGCCAGCAGCCAAGAGTGGGACAGCTTAGCTTTCTTT. V is TRBV4-2 and J is TRBJ1-1, with 7 bases identical to TRBD1. Germline CDR1 LGHNA, CDR2 YNFKEQ. Losses at the gene ends were 0 bases for V and 10 bases for J; bases not matched to a gene: 5. The CDR3 extends over 13 amino acids.